The 9 T cell receptor beta chains below were found in one sample sequenced in a study of T cell responses to AZD1222 COVID-19 vaccine. Profiling relied on immunoSEQ multiplex PCR, and the TCRdb table lists in-frame clones only, not all of them. The data show 110,000 to 150,000 clones, with about 94% seen just once and 4.5% to 5.5% held by the top ten. The starting material was peripheral blood, obtained on day 0 of AZD1222 vaccination. Receptors were obtained from an adult in good health.

The chain employs TRBV6-5 and TRBJ2-6; maybe TRBD1 (6 bases). V shed 11 bases and J shed 0 bases, with 14 bases lying between them. Per the germline V gene, CDR1 is MNHEY and CDR2 is SVGAGI. The CDR3 sequence is 15 residues long. CDR3 nucleotide sequence: TGTGCCGTCCGGACAGAATACTCTGGGGCCAACGTCCTGACTTTC. The encoded protein is CAVRTEYSGANVLTF.

The rearrangement uses TRBV7-9 and TRBJ2-2; TRBD2 agrees at 14 bases. V lost 5 bases and J lost 7; bases outside the gene matches: 12. This CDR3 spans 18 amino acids. Germline V gives CDR1 SEHNR, CDR2 FQNEAQ (reference sequence). The CDR3 loop is CASSLGTSGRKRNGELFF. DNA of the CDR3: TGTGCCAGCAGCCTCGGGACTAGCGGGAGAAAAAGGAACGGGGAGCTGTTTTTT. The full variable domain, completed using reference TRBV7-9 and TRBJ2-2, is DTGVSQNPRHKITKRGQNVTFRCDPISEHNRLYWYRQTLGQGPEFLTYFQNEAQLEKSRLLSDRFSAERPKGSFSTLEIQRTEQGDSAMYLCASSLGTSGRKRNGELFFGEGSRLTVL.

This chain links TRBV28 with TRBJ2-2, with 7 bases that match TRBD2. CDR1 is MDHEN and CDR2 is SYDVKM in the germline V gene. The J segment lost 3 bases and the V segment lost 3 bases, leaving 1 base of the junction unmatched. The CDR3 has 14 amino acids. CDR3: CASSLGLYTGELFF. The CDR3 nucleotides read TGTGCCAGCAGTTTGGGACTATACACCGGGGAGCTGTTTTTT.

The V and J genes are TRBV5-4 and TRBJ2-2, with TRBD2 identical over 10 bases. CDR1 SGHNT and CDR2 YYREEE come from the germline V gene (reference sequence). Losses at the gene ends were 1 base for V and 2 bases for J; bases not matched to a gene: 5. This CDR3 spans 17 amino acids. The CDR3 coding sequence is TGTGCCAGCAGCTTGCCCGGGACTAGCGCCAACACCGGGGAGCTGTTTTTT. Its protein product is CASSLPGTSANTGELFF.

The chain uses TRBV2 and TRBJ2-1, with unresolved D. Germline-derived CDR1 and CDR2 are SNHLY and FYNNEI. The CDR3 spans 14 residues. V was shortened by 1 base and J by 0 bases, with 4 bases between the two germline ends. The CDR3 DNA follows: TGTGCCAGCAGTGAAGGGTTCTCCTACAATGAGCAGTTCTTC. Translated: CASSEGFSYNEQFF.

This chain links TRBV5-4 with TRBJ1-1, with D possibly matching TRBD1 (5 bases). V lost 4 bases and J lost 11, with 21 bases in between. The CDR3 loop spans 14 amino acids. The germline V gene encodes CDR1 SGHNT and CDR2 YYREEE (reference sequence). This CDR3 is CASSEGTGEGEAFF. The CDR3 DNA sequence: TGTGCCAGCAGCGAGGGAACAGGTGAGGGAGAGGCTTTCTTT.

In regard to this clone: Other DNA sequences in this specimen translate into the identical CDR3. The chain couples TRBV20-1 to TRBJ1-3; D not certain. Trimming cost V 3 bases and J 0 bases, with 0 bases left between them. This CDR3 has 11 residues. Germline CDR1 reads DFQATT; CDR2 reads SNEGSKA (reference sequence). This chain's CDR3 is CSASSGNTIYF. DNA of the CDR3: TGCAGTGCTAGCTCTGGAAACACCATATATTTT.

As concerns this clone: Compared with germline, one end of the junction differs, possibly owing to a read error. The chain is built from TRBV25-1 and TRBJ2-2; D is ambiguous. In germline, CDR1 is MGHDK, CDR2 SYGVNS. This CDR3 region has 13 residues. The CDR3 loop reads CASGDKYTGELFF. The CDR3 bases are TGTGCCAGCGGTGACAAGTACACCGGGGAGCTGTTTTTT.

The chain is built from TRBV27 and TRBJ1-1, with unresolved D. CDR1 is MNHEY and CDR2 is SMNVEV in the germline V gene (reference sequence). This CDR3 has 16 amino acids. Trimming removed 6 bases at V and 4 bases at J, with 21 bases between. CDR3 amino acids: CASRRSVFTAGTEAFF. In DNA, the CDR3 is TGTGCCAGCAGACGTTCCGTTTTTACGGCTGGCACTGAAGCTTTCTTT.